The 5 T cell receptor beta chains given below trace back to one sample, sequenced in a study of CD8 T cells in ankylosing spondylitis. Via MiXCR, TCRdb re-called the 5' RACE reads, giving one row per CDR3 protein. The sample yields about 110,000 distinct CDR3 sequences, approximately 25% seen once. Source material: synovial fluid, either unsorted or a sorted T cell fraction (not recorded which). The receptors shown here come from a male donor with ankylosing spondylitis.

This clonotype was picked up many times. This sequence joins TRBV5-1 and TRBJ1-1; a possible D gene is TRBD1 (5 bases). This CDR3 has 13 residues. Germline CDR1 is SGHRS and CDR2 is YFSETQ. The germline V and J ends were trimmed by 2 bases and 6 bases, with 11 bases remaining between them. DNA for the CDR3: TGCGCCAGCAGCTTACAGGTCGAGGCTGAAGCTTTCTTT. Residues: CASSLQVEAEAFF. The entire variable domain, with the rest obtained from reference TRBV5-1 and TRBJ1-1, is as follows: KAGVTQTPRYLIKTRGQQVTLSCSPISGHRSVSWYQQTPGQGLQFLFEYFSETQRNKGNFPGRFSGRQFSNSRSEMNVSTLELGDSALYLCASSLQVEAEAFFGQGTRLTVV.

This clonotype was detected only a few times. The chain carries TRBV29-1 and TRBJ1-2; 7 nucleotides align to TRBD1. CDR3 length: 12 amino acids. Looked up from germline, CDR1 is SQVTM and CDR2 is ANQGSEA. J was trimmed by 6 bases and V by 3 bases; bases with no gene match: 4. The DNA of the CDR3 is TGCAGCGTTGAGACAGGGCCGAATGGCTACACCTTC. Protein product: CSVETGPNGYTF.

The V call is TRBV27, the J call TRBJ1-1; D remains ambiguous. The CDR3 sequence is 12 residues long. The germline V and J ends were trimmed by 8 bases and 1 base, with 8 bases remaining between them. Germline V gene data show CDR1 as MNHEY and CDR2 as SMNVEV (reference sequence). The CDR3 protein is CASQDPNTEAFF. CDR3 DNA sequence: TGTGCCAGCCAAGACCCGAACACTGAAGCTTTCTTT.

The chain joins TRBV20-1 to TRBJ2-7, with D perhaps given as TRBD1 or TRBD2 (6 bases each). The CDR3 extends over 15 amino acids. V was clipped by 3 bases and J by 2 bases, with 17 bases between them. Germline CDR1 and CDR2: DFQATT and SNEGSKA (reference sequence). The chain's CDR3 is CSASRGGTTTYEQYF. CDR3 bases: TGCAGTGCTAGTCGAGGGGGGACAACCACCTACGAGCAGTACTTC.

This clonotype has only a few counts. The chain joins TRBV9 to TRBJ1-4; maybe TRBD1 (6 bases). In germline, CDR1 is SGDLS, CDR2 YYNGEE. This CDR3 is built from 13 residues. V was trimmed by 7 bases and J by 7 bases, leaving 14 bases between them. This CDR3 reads CASAGVPSEKLFF. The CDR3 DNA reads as TGTGCCAGCGCAGGGGTTCCGAGTGAAAAACTGTTTTTT.